The 23 T cell receptor beta chains below were found in one sample sequenced in a study of cytomegalovirus exposure and HLA in healthy donors. The table came from immunoSEQ multiplex PCR; TCRdb's copy has only in-frame clones and leaves some out. The sample carries under 400,000 clones, over 75% recorded once. Source material: PBMCs. These TCRs come from a man aged 25 to 40 in good health and CMV-seronegative.

This clone has only a few counts. This rearrangement joins TRBV6-1 to TRBJ2-7; possible D gene TRBD2, 5 bases. The germline CDR1 and CDR2 sequences are MNHNS and SASEGT. The CDR3 length is 15 residues. The ends were cut back, 7 bases at V and 2 bases at J, with 18 bases in the middle. The CDR3: CASTSILRGTYEQYF. The CDR3 nucleotides read TGTGCCAGCACCTCGATACTCCGAGGGACCTACGAGCAGTACTTC.

The chain links TRBV2 to TRBJ2-1; 11 nucleotides agree with TRBD2. CDR1 SNHLY and CDR2 FYNNEI come from the germline V gene. The length of the CDR3 is 18 residues. After removal of 2 bases from V and 4 bases from J, the junction contained 10 bases not matched to a gene. CDR3 sequence reads: CASSELVVLAGGYNEQFF. As DNA, the CDR3 is TGTGCCAGCAGTGAACTCGTTGTGCTAGCGGGGGGTTACAATGAGCAGTTCTTC.

The rearrangement joins TRBV4-1 to TRBJ1-4, with D possibly matching TRBD1 (5 bases). This CDR3 has 13 residues. Trimming took 0 bases from V and 10 from J, leaving 9 bases between them. Germline V gene sequence: CDR1 MGHRA, CDR2 YSYEKL. The CDR3 DNA is TGCGCCAGCAGCCAAGATGTGGGGGGAAAACTGTTTTTT. This codes for CASSQDVGGKLFF.

V usage is TRBV6-6 and J usage is TRBJ2-5, with D possibly being TRBD1 (5 bases). Germline-derived CDR1 and CDR2 are MNHNY and SVGAGI (reference sequence). Trimming stripped 1 base from V and 1 base from J, with 7 bases between. The length of the CDR3 is 14 residues. The chain's CDR3 is CASSYWQGQETQYF. CDR3 nucleotide sequence: TGTGCCAGCAGTTACTGGCAGGGCCAAGAGACCCAGTACTTC.

The rearrangement joins TRBV7-9 to TRBJ2-7, with 8 nucleotides matching TRBD1. The CDR3 consists of 16 residues. Germline-derived CDR1 and CDR2 are SEHNR and FQNEAQ (reference sequence). V lost 5 bases and J lost 0; bases outside the gene matches: 9. The DNA for the CDR3 is TGTGCCAGCAGCCCAGGACAGGGAACGACCTCCTACGAGCAGTACTTC. It is translated as CASSPGQGTTSYEQYF.

The V gene is TRBV6-5, the J gene TRBJ2-4; possibly TRBD1 for D (6 bases). The V end was cut by 6 bases, the J end by 2 bases, with 11 bases between. Germline loops: CDR1 MNHEY, CDR2 SVGAGI. This CDR3 region has 14 residues. As DNA, the CDR3 is TGTGCCAGCAGATTGGACAGCTCCAAAAACATTCAGTACTTC. The encoded protein is CASRLDSSKNIQYF.

V and J are TRBV5-1 and TRBJ1-1; TRBD1 might be the D (6 bases). Trimming pared 0 bases from V and 8 bases from J, leaving 14 bases between. CDR1 is SGHRS and CDR2 is YFSETQ in the germline V gene. This CDR3 spans 14 amino acids. In DNA form, the CDR3 reads TGCGCCAGCAGCTTGGAGGGACATAAGGTCGAAGCTTTCTTT. It encodes CASSLEGHKVEAFF.

The V gene is TRBV2, the J gene TRBJ2-1; D ambiguous. Germline V lookup: CDR1 SNHLY, CDR2 FYNNEI. The CDR3 is 11 amino acids. V lost 5 bases and J lost 9, with 8 bases in between. The CDR3 DNA reads as TGTGCCAGCAGTCTGTCAGTTGAGCAGTTCTTC. It codes for CASSLSVEQFF.

The CDR3 sequence: CASSQTGTKMYEQYF. As DNA, the CDR3 is TGCGCCAGCAGCCAAACTGGGACAAAAATGTACGAGCAGTACTTC. The chain is built from TRBV4-1 and TRBJ2-7, with a tentative D call TRBD1 (6 bases). The CDR3 has 15 amino acids. From germline, CDR1 is MGHRA and CDR2 YSYEKL. Between the trimmed V and J ends, which lost 2 bases and 4 bases, there was a span of 15 bases.

This clone was counted a few times. The V call is TRBV7-2, the J call TRBJ2-7; D is undetermined. The CDR3 has 14 amino acids. Trimming left V 0 bases short and J 0 bases short, with 6 bases between. The germline CDR1 and CDR2 sequences are SGHTA and FQGNSA. The CDR3 DNA reads as TGTGCCAGCAGCTTAGCCTATACCTCCTACGAGCAGTACTTC. This sequence encodes CASSLAYTSYEQYF.

This sequence joins TRBV4-1 and TRBJ2-7, with D possibly being TRBD1 (5 bases). The V gene's germline CDR1 is MGHRA and CDR2 YSYEKL. The CDR3 has 14 amino acids. Trimming stripped 1 base from V and 7 bases from J, with 14 bases between. Written as DNA, the CDR3 is TGCGCCAGCAGCCAAGTCGACAGAGACTTGGAGCAGTACTTC. Amino acid sequence: CASSQVDRDLEQYF.

This clone appeared a few times. The chain uses TRBV11-2 and TRBJ2-5; possibly TRBD1 for D (6 bases). CDR1 is SGHAT, CDR2 FQNNGV, per germline. Trimming stripped 4 bases from V and 5 bases from J, with 14 bases between. The CDR3 loop spans 14 amino acids. CDR3 bases: TGTGCCAGCAGCTCGGACAGTTTTGGCGAGACCCAGTACTTC. Amino acids: CASSSDSFGETQYF.

This sequence joins TRBV7-9 and TRBJ1-1; 10 nucleotides line up with TRBD1. The germline V gene encodes CDR1 SEHNR and CDR2 FQNEAQ (reference sequence). This CDR3 region has 15 residues. The junction had 6 bases not matched to a gene; V was cut back by 2 bases and J by 6 bases. The CDR3 sequence is CASSLWGQGIAEAFF. CDR3 DNA sequence: TGTGCCAGCAGCTTATGGGGACAGGGGATCGCTGAAGCTTTCTTT. Variable domain in full (rest from reference TRBV7-9 and TRBJ1-1): DTGVSQNPRHKITKRGQNVTFRCDPISEHNRLYWYRQTLGQGPEFLTYFQNEAQLEKSRLLSDRFSAERPKGSFSTLEIQRTEQGDSAMYLCASSLWGQGIAEAFFGQGTRLTVV.

The sample holds a few counts of this clone. This chain joins TRBV19 and TRBJ1-5; D perhaps matches TRBD1 (5 bases). The CDR3 is 14 amino acids. Germline-derived CDR1 and CDR2 are LNHDA and SQIVND (reference sequence). The V end lost 1 base, the J end lost 4 bases, and 8 bases lay between the germline ends. The CDR3 sequence: CASSIGQINQPQHF. The CDR3 bases are TGTGCCAGTAGTATAGGACAGATAAATCAGCCCCAGCATTTT. The full variable domain, with the rest looked up from reference TRBV19 and TRBJ1-5, is DGGITQSPKYLFRKEGQNVTLSCEQNLNHDAMYWYRQDPGQGLRLIYYSQIVNDFQKGDIAEGYSVSREKKESFPLTVTSAQKNPTAFYLCASSIGQINQPQHFGDGTRLSIL.

V usage is TRBV19 and J usage is TRBJ1-1; unclear D gene. CDR1 and CDR2 from the germline V gene are LNHDA and SQIVND (reference sequence). V shed 1 base and J shed 4 bases, with 10 bases lying between them. The CDR3 length is 14 residues. The CDR3 is CASSIVTGSTEAFF. The CDR3 DNA reads as TGTGCCAGTAGTATAGTAACGGGTAGCACTGAAGCTTTCTTT.

V usage is TRBV18 and J usage is TRBJ2-1; 8 nucleotides align to TRBD2. The J segment lost 8 bases and the V segment lost 3 bases, leaving 0 bases of the junction unmatched. This CDR3 region has 12 residues. Germline V lookup: CDR1 KGHSH, CDR2 LQKENI. The CDR3 DNA is TGTGCCAGCTCACCCGGGGGGGATGAGCAGTTCTTC. It specifies CASSPGGDEQFF.

This chain links TRBV7-8 with TRBJ1-5; 7 positions agree with TRBD1. The germline gives CDR1 SGHVS, CDR2 FQNEAQ. V lost 2 bases to trimming and J lost 0 bases; unmatched junction nucleotides: 7. The CDR3 has 17 amino acids. The CDR3 bases are TGTGCCAGCAGCTTAATAGGACAGGTCGTTAGCAATCAGCCCCAGCATTTT. Protein sequence: CASSLIGQVVSNQPQHF. The full variable domain, in which reference TRBV7-8 and TRBJ1-5 provide the parts outside the CDR3, is GAGVSQSPRYKVAKRGQDVALRCDPISGHVSLFWYQQALGQGPEFLTYFQNEAQLDKSGLPSDRFFAERPEGSVSTLKIQRTQQEDSAVYLCASSLIGQVVSNQPQHFGDGTRLSIL.

Of note for this clone: Other DNA sequences in this sample translate to the same CDR3. The genes are TRBV5-1 and TRBJ1-4; 7 bases agree with TRBD1. The V gene end was trimmed by 2 bases and the J gene end by 6 bases; junction bases not matched to a gene: 4. CDR1 is SGHRS and CDR2 is YFSETQ in the germline V gene. The CDR3 consists of 14 residues. This CDR3 is CASSLAGTDEKLFF. CDR3 DNA: TGCGCCAGCAGCTTAGCTGGGACAGATGAAAAACTGTTTTTT.

The chain is built from TRBV9 and TRBJ1-2, with 7 bases that match TRBD1. Germline CDR1 and CDR2: SGDLS and YYNGEE. J was trimmed by 6 bases and V by 3 bases; bases with no gene match: 2. The CDR3 totals 12 residues. CDR3 sequence (DNA): TGTGCCAGCAGCGCCACAGGGGATGGCTACACCTTC. It is translated as CASSATGDGYTF.

The V and J genes are TRBV6-5 and TRBJ2-2; unclear D gene. Germline lookup yields CDR1 MNHEY and CDR2 SVGAGI. The CDR3 is made up of 14 amino acids. Deletions cut 2 bases from V and 0 bases from J, with 4 bases between. In DNA, the CDR3 is TGTGCCAGCAGTTACGGAGCGAACACCGGGGAGCTGTTTTTT. It translates to CASSYGANTGELFF.

V and J are TRBV30 and TRBJ2-7; 7 nucleotides line up with TRBD2. V trimming: 2 bases; J trimming: 1 base; junction bases outside the gene matches: 2. This CDR3 region has 13 residues. CDR1 is GTSNPN and CDR2 is SVGIG in the germline V gene (reference sequence). The CDR3 sequence: CAWSWGGSYEQYF. The CDR3 DNA follows: TGTGCCTGGAGTTGGGGGGGGTCCTACGAGCAGTACTTC.

The J gene is TRBJ2-2, the V gene TRBV4-3, with D tentatively TRBD2 (5 bases). Deletions cut 0 bases from V and 1 base from J, with 15 bases between. CDR3 size: 18 residues. Germline CDR1 and CDR2: LGHNA and YSLEER. CDR3 region: CASSQDRLFRLNTGELFF. CDR3 sequence (DNA): TGCGCCAGCAGCCAAGATCGACTATTCCGACTGAACACCGGGGAGCTGTTTTTT.

The gene calls are TRBV5-1 and TRBJ2-3; a weak D match, TRBD1 (6 bases). The CDR3 consists of 16 residues. In germline, CDR1 is SGHRS, CDR2 YFSETQ. Trimming removed 0 bases from V and 0 bases from J, with 11 bases in between. Here the CDR3 DNA reads TGCGCCAGCAGCTTGGATGGACAGACTAGCACAGATACGCAGTATTTT. Amino acids: CASSLDGQTSTDTQYF. Together with reference TRBV5-1 and TRBJ2-3, the CDR3 gives the full variable domain: KAGVTQTPRYLIKTRGQQVTLSCSPISGHRSVSWYQQTPGQGLQFLFEYFSETQRNKGNFPGRFSGRQFSNSRSEMNVSTLELGDSALYLCASSLDGQTSTDTQYFGPGTRLTVL.